The sequence of this TCR beta chain was determined in a study of CD8 T cells in Susac syndrome. It was negative isolation that provided the CD8+ and CD4+ T cells, whereas TEMRA cells were enriched by FACS. CDR3 length equals 10 residues. CDR1 and CDR2 from the germline V gene are SNHLY and FYNNEI. Between the trimmed V and J ends, which lost 10 bases and 7 bases, there was a span of 10 bases. This clonotype was seen just once. Random hexamers primed reverse transcription of about 0.45 to 1 ug RNA. The method of amplification for TCR beta CDR3 was immunoSEQ multiplex PCR, covering 54 Vbeta and 13 Jbeta. TCRdb ran MiXCR on the immunoSEQ multiplex PCR reads and lists one entry per CDR3 protein. Of 150,000 to 200,000 distinct CDR3 sequences in the sample, around 95% are singletons; the top ten hold around 0.15%.

The sequence was collected from a human donor in good health. The specimen was CD4+ T cells from PBMCs. The chain carries TRBV2 and TRBJ2-5, with D perhaps matching TRBD2 (5 bases). CDR3 amino acids: CATDRGTQYF. Written as DNA, the CDR3 is TGTGCCACAGACCGGGGGACCCAGTACTTC.